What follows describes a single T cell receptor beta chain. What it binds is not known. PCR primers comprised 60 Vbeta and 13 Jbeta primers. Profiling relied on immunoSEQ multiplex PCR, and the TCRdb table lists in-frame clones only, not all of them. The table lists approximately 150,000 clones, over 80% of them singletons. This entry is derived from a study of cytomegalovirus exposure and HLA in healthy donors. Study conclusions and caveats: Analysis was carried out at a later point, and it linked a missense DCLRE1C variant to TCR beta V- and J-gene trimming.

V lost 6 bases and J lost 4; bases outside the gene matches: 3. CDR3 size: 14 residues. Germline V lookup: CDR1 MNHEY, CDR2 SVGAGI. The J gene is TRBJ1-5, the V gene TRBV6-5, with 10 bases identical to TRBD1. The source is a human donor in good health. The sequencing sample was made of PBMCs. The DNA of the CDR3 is TGTGCCAGCAGGCCGGGACAGGGGAATCAGCCCCAGCATTTT. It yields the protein CASRPGQGNQPQHF.